The 17 T cell receptor beta chains below come from one sample, sequenced in a study of somatic mutations in cytotoxic T cells in rheumatoid arthritis. Some clones are missing from TCRdb's copy, which holds only in-frame ones; the method was immunoSEQ multiplex PCR. The table shows approximately 9,600 clones, with over 80% occurring only once. The sample comprised CD8+ T cells sorted from blood. Every receptor here comes from an adult with rheumatoid arthritis.

The chain couples TRBV5-6 to TRBJ2-7, with 13 bases lining up with TRBD2. The junction had 8 bases not matched to a gene; V was cut back by 0 bases and J by 5 bases. Germline V gene data show CDR1 as SGHDT and CDR2 as YYEEEE. The CDR3 runs to 17 residues. In DNA form, the CDR3 reads TGTGCCAGCAGCTTGGGGACTAGCGGGAGCCTTGCCGACGAGCAGTACTTC. Amino acid sequence: CASSLGTSGSLADEQYF.

The chain has TRBV30 and TRBJ2-7, with 8 bases identical to TRBD1. This CDR3 is 13 amino acids long. Germline V lookup: CDR1 GTSNPN, CDR2 SVGIG (reference sequence). After removal of 3 bases from V and 3 bases from J, the junction contained 4 bases not matched to a gene. In DNA, the CDR3 is TGTGCCTGGAGCTACAGGGGGGTCTACGAGCAGTACTTC. Its translation is CAWSYRGVYEQYF.

The rearrangement links TRBV5-1 to TRBJ2-7; TRBD1 agrees at 9 bases. CDR3 length equals 15 residues. Per the germline V gene, CDR1 is SGHRS and CDR2 is YFSETQ. V lost 2 bases, J lost 0 bases, and 3 bases stayed unmatched. The CDR3 loop is CASSFGQGLSYEQYF. CDR3 bases: TGCGCCAGCAGCTTTGGACAGGGGCTCTCCTACGAGCAGTACTTC.

V and J are TRBV11-2 and TRBJ2-1, with 13 bases that match TRBD2. Germline V gene lookup returns CDR1 SGHAT and CDR2 FQNNGV. This CDR3 is 15 amino acids long. Losses at the gene ends were 0 bases for V and 9 bases for J; bases not matched to a gene: 2. The CDR3 DNA sequence: TGTGCCAGCAGCTTAGAACTAGCGGGGGGGAGTGAGCAGTTCTTC. Encoded protein: CASSLELAGGSEQFF. The full variable domain, rest sourced from reference TRBV11-2 and TRBJ2-1, is EAGVAQSPRYKIIEKRQSVAFWCNPISGHATLYWYQQILGQGPKLLIQFQNNGVVDDSQLPKDRFSAERLKGVDSTLKIQPAKLEDSAVYLCASSLELAGGSEQFFGPGTRLTVL.

This sequence joins TRBV6-5 and TRBJ2-7, with D hard to call. Trimming removed 1 base at V and 0 bases at J, with 10 bases between. This CDR3 comprises 15 residues. The V gene's germline CDR1 is MNHEY and CDR2 SVGAGI. Here the CDR3 reads CASSYYGRNSYEQYF. CDR3 sequence (DNA): TGTGCCAGCAGTTACTATGGCCGCAACTCCTACGAGCAGTACTTC.

V usage is TRBV27 and J usage is TRBJ1-5; weak D call: TRBD1 (5 bases). CDR3 size: 16 residues. CDR1 and CDR2 (germline): MNHEY, SMNVEV (reference sequence). With 5 bases removed from V and 2 bases from J, the gap between germline ends came to 16 bases. In DNA form, the CDR3 reads TGTGCCAGCAGTGGGACCAGGGTCGTTGGCAATCAGCCCCAGCATTTT. Translating gives CASSGTRVVGNQPQHF.

The rearrangement joins TRBV7-8 to TRBJ2-1; D might be TRBD1 (5 bases). V lost 0 bases and J 0 bases, leaving 9 bases between the germline ends. CDR1 is SGHVS and CDR2 is FQNEAQ in the germline V gene. The CDR3 runs to 16 residues. The DNA of the CDR3 is TGTGCCAGCAGCTTAGCGCACAGGAGCTCCTACAATGAGCAGTTCTTC. It yields the protein CASSLAHRSSYNEQFF.

Here the CDR3 DNA reads TGTGCCAGCAGCGTTTCCGGGACAGGTTACTTTGAGCAGTTCTTC. Translating it yields CASSVSGTGYFEQFF. The chain recombines TRBV9 with TRBJ2-1; 8 bases match TRBD1. The V gene's germline CDR1 is SGDLS and CDR2 YYNGEE. V dropped 2 bases and J dropped 9; count of bases not matched to a gene: 10. This CDR3 contains 15 residues.

The chain couples TRBV11-3 to TRBJ2-2; 7 nucleotides agree with TRBD2. Germline CDR1 is SGHNT and CDR2 is YENEEA. Trimming at V came to 1 base and at J to 2 bases, leaving 7 bases not matched to a gene. This CDR3 has 17 amino acids. CDR3 in DNA: TGTGCCAGCAGCTTAGTTGGTAGCGGGCCTAACACCGGGGAGCTGTTTTTT. Its protein is CASSLVGSGPNTGELFF.

The chain recombines TRBV7-9 with TRBJ1-4; TRBD1 is a possible D gene (5 bases). V dropped 5 bases and J dropped 6 bases, with 19 bases sitting between them. There are 16 residues in the CDR3. The germline V gene encodes CDR1 SEHNR and CDR2 FQNEAQ (reference sequence). The CDR3 region has the DNA TGTGCCAGCAGCCCCGCTCTGGGGGTTGTTGATGAAAAACTGTTTTTT. Translation gives CASSPALGVVDEKLFF.

The CDR3 nucleotides are TGCGCCAGCAGCCAAGGCAGGGGTCAGTACCAAGAGACCCAGTACTTC. Translated: CASSQGRGQYQETQYF. The J gene is TRBJ2-5, the V gene TRBV4-1, with D perhaps TRBD1 (6 bases). The CDR3 loop spans 16 amino acids. The germline V and J ends were trimmed by 1 base and 0 bases, with 12 bases remaining between them. Germline V gives CDR1 MGHRA, CDR2 YSYEKL.

This clone was detected only once. This sequence joins TRBV29-1 and TRBJ2-1, with D uncertain. Trimming removed 0 bases from V and 0 bases from J, with 9 bases in between. Germline-derived CDR1 and CDR2 are SQVTM and ANQGSEA. This CDR3 region has 15 residues. The chain's CDR3 is CSVEDLSGSYNEQFF. In DNA form, the CDR3 reads TGCAGCGTTGAAGATCTAAGTGGCTCCTACAATGAGCAGTTCTTC.

This clone was found a few times. CDR3 in DNA: TGTGCCAGCAGCTTAGCGGGAGATTGGTACGAGCAGTACTTC. Translating it yields CASSLAGDWYEQYF. The gene calls are TRBV7-9 and TRBJ2-7; D may be TRBD2 (5 bases). This CDR3 is built from 14 residues. Trimming took 0 bases from V and 4 from J, leaving 10 bases between them. Per germline, CDR1 SEHNR and CDR2 FQNEAQ (reference sequence). The variable domain in full, completed from reference TRBV7-9 and TRBJ2-7, reads DTGVSQNPRHKITKRGQNVTFRCDPISEHNRLYWYRQTLGQGPEFLTYFQNEAQLEKSRLLSDRFSAERPKGSFSTLEIQRTEQGDSAMYLCASSLAGDWYEQYFGPGTRLTVT.

The genes are TRBV7-3 and TRBJ2-1, with 7 bases matching TRBD2. The germline V gene encodes CDR1 SGHTA and CDR2 FQGTGA. CDR3 length: 12 residues. V lost 3 bases, J lost 9 bases, and 2 bases stayed unmatched. This chain's CDR3 is CASSLRGSEQFF. DNA for the CDR3: TGTGCCAGCAGCTTGCGGGGGAGTGAGCAGTTCTTC.

The chain is built from TRBV7-3 and TRBJ1-2; 7 nucleotides agree with TRBD1. Trimming removed 2 bases from V and 8 bases from J; junction bases left unmatched: 14. CDR3 length: 16 amino acids. Germline V gives CDR1 SGHTA, CDR2 FQGTGA. CDR3 residues: CASSLDRTGRVGGYTF. DNA of the CDR3: TGTGCCAGCAGCTTAGACCGGACAGGACGAGTCGGAGGCTACACCTTC.

The chain recombines TRBV9 with TRBJ2-5; 11 bases align to TRBD1. V lost 1 base to trimming and J lost 1 base; unmatched junction nucleotides: 3. This CDR3 is built from 16 residues. Germline V CDR1 and CDR2: SGDLS, YYNGEE. CDR3 amino acids: CASSVRTGGLQETQYF. CDR3 in DNA: TGTGCCAGCAGCGTACGGACAGGGGGCCTCCAAGAGACCCAGTACTTC.

The J gene is TRBJ2-2, the V gene TRBV10-3, with 11 bases fitting TRBD2. Germline values: CDR1 ENHRY, CDR2 SYGVKD. V shed 10 bases and J 6 bases; nucleotides not matched to a gene: 10. This CDR3 is built from 15 residues. This chain's CDR3 is CATRPVAGGPGELFF. CDR3 in DNA: TGTGCCACCCGCCCCGTAGCGGGAGGGCCCGGGGAGCTGTTTTTT.